This T cell receptor beta chain appears in the sequencing data of a study of T cell responses to AZD1222 COVID-19 vaccine. With respect to this clone: Its antigen is currently unknown.

The CDR3 is made up of 18 amino acids. CDR1 LNHDA and CDR2 SQIVND come from the germline V gene (reference sequence). V lost 4 bases, J lost 0 bases, and 19 bases lay in between. Study-wide points: Spike-specific TCR depth and breadth grew after two AZD1222 doses.

The method was immunoSEQ multiplex PCR; TCRdb's version includes in-frame clones alone and lacks a portion of them. The top ten clones hold 7.7% of a sample with around 120,000 clones, approximately 90% of them seen once. The sequencing used peripheral blood, collected on day 0 of AZD1222 vaccination. This TCR came from an adult in good health. The V call is TRBV19, the J call TRBJ1-5; D is possibly TRBD1 (6 bases). CDR3 protein: CASSTPPGAGNSNQPQHF. The CDR3 DNA reads TGTGCCAGTAGTACCCCCCCGGGGGCAGGGAATAGCAATCAGCCCCAGCATTTT. The full variable domain, completed using reference TRBV19 and TRBJ1-5, is DGGITQSPKYLFRKEGQNVTLSCEQNLNHDAMYWYRQDPGQGLRLIYYSQIVNDFQKGDIAEGYSVSREKKESFPLTVTSAQKNPTAFYLCASSTPPGAGNSNQPQHFGDGTRLSIL.